The clone carrying this T cell receptor (beta chain) was counted a few times. Its specificity is not known. These data originate in a study of identical twins. Notes on the study in general: It was out-of-frame TCR alpha sharing in monozygotic twins that models underestimated.

The CDR3 is 17 residues long. The trim removed 6 bases at V and 5 bases at J, leaving 13 bases unmatched. cDNA carried unique molecular identifiers, and a universal primer site was added by template switching. TCRdb itself ran the 5' RACE reads through MiXCR, one entry per CDR3 protein. The sample lists about 790,000 distinct CDR3 sequences, 15% to 20% occurring once. Another study also made use of these data, one on T cells expressing NK-cell markers.

V usage is TRBV12-3 or TRBV12-4 and J usage is TRBJ2-5; TRBD2 matches at 12 bases. What was sequenced was PBMCs. The sequence came from a woman aged 18-35 years in good health. This CDR3 is CASSRRLAGVGGETQYF. For the CDR3, the DNA is TGTGCCAGCAGCCGAAGACTAGCGGGAGTCGGGGGGGAGACCCAGTACTTC.